The 11 T cell receptor beta chains below come from one sample, sequenced in a study of OX40 agonist ivuxolimab in advanced cancers. The library was produced with the immunoSEQ multiplex PCR assay. As stored in TCRdb, this immuneACCESS dataset retains in-frame rearrangements with V and J assigned. A fraction of the clones does not appear; measured against another copy, unresolved V genes explain less than half of the discrepancy, and the remainder lacks a known reason. Here the sample has roughly 77,000 clones; around 92% occur a single time. The ten biggest clones cover 0.53% of the sample. The source material was CD4+ or CD8+ T cells sorted from blood, sampled in a trial of the OX40 agonist ivuxolimab. The receptor source for this set is an adult with an advanced solid tumor such as melanoma, head and neck, liver or kidney cancer.

The chain joins TRBV18 to TRBJ1-3; tentative D call: TRBD1 (5 bases). Per the germline V gene, CDR1 is KGHSH and CDR2 is LQKENI. Trimming cost V 2 bases and J 4 bases, with 24 bases left between them. The CDR3 length is 19 residues. As DNA, the CDR3 is TGTGCCAGCTCACCAATTCCACCTTCGGCAGGACAACTGGGAAACACCATATATTTT. It yields the protein CASSPIPPSAGQLGNTIYF.

This sequence joins TRBV10-3 and TRBJ2-6, with a possible D match to TRBD2 (5 bases). Per germline, CDR1 ENHRY and CDR2 SYGVKD. V was pared by 8 bases and J by 2 bases, with 10 bases between. The CDR3 is 14 amino acids. CDR3: CAILGEPGANVLTF. CDR3 nucleotide sequence: TGTGCCATCCTCGGGGAGCCTGGGGCCAACGTCCTGACTTTC.

V usage is TRBV9 and J usage is TRBJ1-3; no clear D gene. The CDR3 is 14 residues long. Trimming cost V 0 bases and J 2 bases, with 6 bases left between them. In germline, CDR1 is SGDLS, CDR2 YYNGEE. The DNA for the CDR3 is TGTGCCAGCAGCGTAGGTGGAACTGGAAACACCATATATTTT. Its protein is CASSVGGTGNTIYF.

The J gene is TRBJ1-5, the V gene TRBV18; the match to TRBD1 covers 8 bases. Looked up from germline, CDR1 is KGHSH and CDR2 is LQKENI. This CDR3 contains 16 residues. Unmatched junction bases numbered 5, after V lost 1 base and J lost 3 bases. CDR3 sequence: CASSPQTGVINQPQHF. CDR3 DNA: TGTGCCAGCTCACCACAGACAGGGGTTATCAATCAGCCCCAGCATTTT.

V and J are TRBV6-5 and TRBJ1-1, with D possibly TRBD1 on 6 matching bases. This CDR3 spans 13 amino acids. Trimming removed 4 bases from V and 5 bases from J, with 11 bases in between. Germline V gives CDR1 MNHEY, CDR2 SVGAGI. The CDR3 DNA sequence: TGTGCCAGCAGTTTTAACAGGGAAACTGAAGCTTTCTTT. Its protein is CASSFNRETEAFF.

The rearrangement uses TRBV10-3 and TRBJ2-7; 7 positions agree with TRBD1. The CDR3 consists of 16 residues. Germline loops: CDR1 ENHRY, CDR2 SYGVKD. After removal of 4 bases from V and 3 bases from J, the junction contained 12 bases not matched to a gene. This CDR3 reads CAISGVETGRYYEQYF. The CDR3 DNA reads as TGTGCCATCAGTGGGGTCGAGACAGGGCGGTACTACGAGCAGTACTTC.

This clone was seen a single time. The genes are TRBV2 and TRBJ1-1; TRBD1 matches 10 bases. Germline values: CDR1 SNHLY, CDR2 FYNNEI. With 6 bases clipped from V and 11 bases from J, the junction kept 12 bases outside the gene matches. The CDR3 covers 14 residues. CDR3 coding DNA: TGTGCCAGCAGAGCCGGGACAGGGGTGGCGTGGGCTTTCTTT. This sequence encodes CASRAGTGVAWAFF.

The rearrangement uses TRBV5-4 and TRBJ2-3; TRBD2 matches 10 bases. This CDR3 spans 16 amino acids. Germline CDR1 SGHNT, CDR2 YYREEE (reference sequence). V was pared by 4 bases and J by 6 bases, with 11 bases of the junction left unmatched. The CDR3 DNA is TGTGCCAGCAGCCCATCACAGCGGGAGGGATCGGATACGCAGTATTTT. It yields the protein CASSPSQREGSDTQYF.

The J gene is TRBJ1-5, the V gene TRBV2; 11 bases are shared with TRBD1. The V segment lost 10 bases and the J segment 6 bases; nucleotides outside the gene matches: 5. This CDR3 spans 13 amino acids. From germline, CDR1 is SNHLY and CDR2 FYNNEI. CDR3 sequence (DNA): TGTGCCACGGGACAGGGGGTCGTTCAGCCCCAGCATTTT. Protein: CATGQGVVQPQHF. The full variable domain, with the rest looked up from reference TRBV2 and TRBJ1-5, is EPEVTQTPSHQVTQMGQEVILRCVPISNHLYFYWYRQILGQKVEFLVSFYNNEISEKSEIFDDQFSVERPDGSNFTLKIRSTKLEDSAMYFCATGQGVVQPQHFGDGTRLSIL.

The chain joins TRBV19 to TRBJ2-5, with D maybe TRBD2 (7 bases). Per the germline V gene, CDR1 is LNHDA and CDR2 is SQIVND (reference sequence). The CDR3 is made up of 14 amino acids. V gave up 6 bases and J gave up 2 bases, with 13 bases separating them. CDR3: CASSKGGVQETQYF. CDR3 nucleotides: TGTGCCAGTAGCAAGGGGGGGGTTCAAGAGACCCAGTACTTC.

The chain uses TRBV6-1 and TRBJ1-1; possible D gene TRBD1, 5 bases. The V end lost 0 bases, the J end lost 5 bases, and 22 bases lay between the germline ends. The CDR3 loop spans 18 amino acids. Germline CDR1 and CDR2: MNHNS and SASEGT. CDR3 residues: CASSEALLRVRGGTEAFF. Here the CDR3 DNA reads TGTGCCAGCAGTGAAGCGCTTCTTCGGGTTCGCGGGGGAACTGAAGCTTTCTTT.